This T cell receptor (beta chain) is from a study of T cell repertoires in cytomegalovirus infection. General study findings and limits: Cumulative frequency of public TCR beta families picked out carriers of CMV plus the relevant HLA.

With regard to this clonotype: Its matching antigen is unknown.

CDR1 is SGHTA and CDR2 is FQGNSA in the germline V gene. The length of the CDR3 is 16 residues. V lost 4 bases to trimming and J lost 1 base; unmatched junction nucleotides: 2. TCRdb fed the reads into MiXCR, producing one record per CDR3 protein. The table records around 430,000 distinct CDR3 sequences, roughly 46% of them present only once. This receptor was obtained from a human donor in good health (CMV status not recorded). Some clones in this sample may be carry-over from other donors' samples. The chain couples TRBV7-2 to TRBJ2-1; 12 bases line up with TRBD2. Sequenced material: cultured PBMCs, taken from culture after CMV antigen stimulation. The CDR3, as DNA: TGTGCCAGCAGCTGGCTAGCGGGGGGGTCCTACAATGAGCAGTTCTTC. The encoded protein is CASSWLAGGSYNEQFF.